This entry is about one T cell receptor beta chain. There is no known antigen for this receptor. From each donor, a roughly 2.3 ml peripheral blood sample was collected into PAXgene tubes and stored at -80 degrees C. Total RNA was isolated from whole blood with the PAXgene blood miRNA kit on an automated QIAcube, without T cell sorting. Deep TCRalpha and TCRbeta repertoire profiling with unique molecular barcoding was performed on peripheral blood of monozygotic twin pairs concordant or discordant for inflammatory bowel disease. For every twin pair, smoking habits were documented, and each individual was categorised as a current, former or never smoker. The data stem from a study of monozygotic twins with inflammatory bowel disease (dated by TCRdb to 2018 to 2020). As for the study more broadly: A total of some 30 monozygotic twin pairs were included in the full study, comprising nine German pairs (four IBD-concordant, five IBD-discordant) and 19 IBD-discordant Danish pairs. Each individual had, on average, about 151 000 unique TCRalpha sequences and 181 000 unique TCRbeta sequences available for analysis. The search for disease-associated traits relied mainly on comparing, within discordant pairs, IBD patients with their genetically identical healthy co-twins.

The library was generated by 5' RACE. The input for every TCR library was 3,500 to 4,500 ng of total RNA. For each sample, cDNA was synthesized in eight separate reactions using SMARTScribe reverse transcriptase. Unique molecular identifiers containing a 6-nucleotide sample barcode were introduced through template switching during cDNA synthesis. TCRalpha and TCRbeta cDNA was amplified by two nested PCRs of around 16 and 10 cycles, with bead purification after each PCR. Before amplification, the cDNA was treated with uracil DNA-glycosylase and purified using the QIAquick PCR purification kit. In the second PCR, Illumina TruSeq-compatible adapters and sample-specific barcodes were added. Library quality and concentration were checked on TapeStation and Qubit, and libraries were pooled at about 5 ng each. Sequencing of the pooled libraries was done on an Illumina HiSeq2500 single-index Rapid Run using custom sequencing primers and 2 x 100 bp reads. The authors' analysis ran thus. PCR and sequencing errors were corrected by UMI-based consensus assembly using MiGEC version 1.2.6. MiXCR version 2.1.1 was used to carry out V(D)J alignment, clonotype assembly and CDR3 extraction. To normalise gene usage, clonotype sharing and MAIT/NKT TCR abundance, the analysis used the top 1000, 10 000 and 20 000 clonotypes per sample. Diversity was computed as the inverse Simpson index with the vegan R package after downsampling to 27 000 UMIs. Statistical testing used paired Mann-Whitney U tests on the discordant twin pairs and applied Benjamini-Hochberg correction for multiple testing. After reprocessing by TCRdb, each CDR3 protein sequence is one entry, and no DNA is given. Clone size and V and J calls follow TCRdb, not the original study. The sample's table lists a count of about 300,000 distinct CDR3 sequences. The ten largest clones represent over 5.5% of the sample.

The investigation overall reported the following: Concordant and discordant twins showed no difference in repertoire similarity, possibly because of limited statistical power. Background noise and inter-individual variability may have been introduced into the repertoires by the differing immunosuppressive treatments among patients. The results gave no support for a single strong signal or clonotype linked to IBD. The analysis was unable to tell different T cell subtypes apart. IBD patients shared fewer clonotypes with other individuals than healthy twins did, most markedly in patients showing signs of disease activity. TCRbeta repertoire diversity, by inverse Simpson index, was decreased in IBD patients compared with their healthy co-twins.

The sample was blood. The clonotype was recovered from a human donor with ulcerative colitis or Crohn's disease, or a healthy co-twin of an affected twin (not recorded which).

The CDR3 in this case is CSVARADTQYF. The chain is assembled from TRBV29-1 and TRBJ2-3. The CDR1 and CDR2 encoded by the germline V gene are SQVTM and ANQGSEA. The CDR3 holds 11 amino acids from the cysteine to the phenylalanine. DNA for this receptor is not on file.